This T cell receptor beta chain was recorded in a study of T cells in Graves' hyperthyroidism and ophthalmopathy. Study outcomes and limitations: Blood samples included most of the expanded thyroid clonotypes exceeding 0.001.

The CDR3 totals 13 residues. V was clipped by 1 base and J by 5 bases, with 8 bases between them. Germline CDR1 SGHAT, CDR2 FQNNGV. This clonotype was detected ten times or more. Its antigen is still unknown. From RNA transcripts, TCR beta CDR3 regions were amplified. An initial round of RT-PCR targeting the TCR CDR3 relied on the HTBI primer set. TCRdb reanalysed the multiplex PCR reads using MiXCR and keeps one entry per CDR3 protein. Of about 520,000 distinct CDR3 sequences listed, around 21% are singletons. Sequenced: blood. The sequence came from a man younger than 30 with Graves' hyperthyroidism. The V and J genes are TRBV11-2 and TRBJ1-1, with D unclear. CDR3 protein: CASSLAGWTEAFF. CDR3 DNA sequence: TGTGCCAGCAGCTTAGCGGGATGGACTGAAGCTTTCTTT.